The present entry profiles one T cell receptor (beta chain) with its context. Antigen unknown. The sample contains more than one DNA sequence encoding this CDR3. Positive CCR7 selection of CD45RO-negative cells yielded the naive CD8 cells, and terminally differentiated effector memory CD45RA+ cells were excluded. Each donor was a Caucasian adult residing in Nashville, Tennessee. Each subset's genomic DNA was split evenly across several immunoSEQ plates. Assay: immunoSEQ multiplex PCR; the TCRdb copy retains only in-frame clones and omits some. The table lists about 580,000 clones, 95% to 98% of them singletons. Germline V gene sequence: CDR1 MNHNS, CDR2 SASEGT. CDR3 length: 13 amino acids. V lost 1 base and J lost 2, with 6 bases in between. The data stem from a study of shared clonotypes between healthy human individuals. Study results and caveats: Represented diversity, genetic and exposure-history alike, was limited by few donors. It was only blood that was sampled, and tissue repertoires likely differ.

Sequencing was carried out using naive CD8+ T cells sorted from blood. This TCR was sampled from a man aged 25 to 40 in good health. V is TRBV6-1 and J is TRBJ2-7; no reliable D call. The CDR3 protein is CASSEGTTYEQYF. The CDR3 nucleotides read TGTGCCAGCAGTGAAGGGACCACCTACGAGCAGTACTTC.